A selection of T cell receptor beta chains follows, all from one sample in a study of T cells after yellow fever vaccination. TCRdb re-derived calls from the 5' RACE reads in MiXCR, one entry per CDR3 protein. This table holds about 550,000 distinct CDR3 sequences, roughly 21% found once. The sequences come from PBMCs, collected 15 days after the yellow fever booster vaccination. The receptors come from a man aged 25 to 45 who received the YFV17D yellow fever vaccine. CDR3s include the opening cysteine and the closing phenylalanine or tryptophan. The order of the fields is clone size, V gene, J gene, D gene, CDR3 DNA, CDR3 protein. The D gene is left open where the match is weak. Rows may omit the clone size; those that give it use once, few, many or a size class.

clone size: -; V gene: TRBV7-2; J gene: TRBJ2-3; D gene: TRBD2; CDR3 DNA: TGTGCCAGCAGCTTTGGACTAGCGGGCTCGGGTACGCAGTATTTT; CDR3 protein: CASSFGLAGSGTQYF
clone size: -; V gene: TRBV20-1; J gene: TRBJ2-5; D gene: TRBD1; CDR3 DNA: TGCAGTGCGATACGGACAGGACAAGAGACCCAGTACTTC; CDR3 protein: CSAIRTGQETQYF
clone size: -; V gene: TRBV9; J gene: TRBJ2-2; D gene: -; CDR3 DNA: TGTGCCAGCAGCGGTCAAACCGGGGAGCTGTTTTTT; CDR3 protein: CASSGQTGELFF
clone size: -; V gene: TRBV19; J gene: TRBJ2-4; D gene: TRBD1; CDR3 DNA: TGTGCCAGTAGCGGGACAGACCATTTGGGGGCCAAAAACATTCAGTACTTC; CDR3 protein: CASSGTDHLGAKNIQYF
clone size: -; V gene: TRBV9; J gene: TRBJ1-1; D gene: -; CDR3 DNA: TGTGCCAGCAGCCCCGGGAATCCCCTTGTCATGAACACTGAAGCTTTCTTT; CDR3 protein: CASSPGNPLVMNTEAFF
clone size: -; V gene: TRBV20-1; J gene: TRBJ2-4; D gene: -; CDR3 DNA: TGCAGTGCTAGTCGCGGAGATGACATTCAGTACTTC; CDR3 protein: CSASRGDDIQYF
clone size: few; V gene: TRBV12-3/TRBV12-4; J gene: TRBJ1-5; D gene: -; CDR3 DNA: TGTGCCAGCAGTTCCACGCTCCGGCCCCAGCATTTT; CDR3 protein: CASSSTLRPQHF
clone size: many; V gene: TRBV24-1; J gene: TRBJ2-1; D gene: -; CDR3 DNA: TGTGCCACCAGTGGTCCCGGGGCCAATGAGCAGTTCTTC; CDR3 protein: CATSGPGANEQFF
clone size: few; V gene: TRBV24-1; J gene: TRBJ2-3; D gene: TRBD2; CDR3 DNA: TGTGCCACCAGTGACCCAGTCAGCGGGAGGCACACAGATACGCAGTATTTT; CDR3 protein: CATSDPVSGRHTDTQYF
clone size: -; V gene: TRBV19; J gene: TRBJ2-3; D gene: -; CDR3 DNA: TGTGCCAGTAGTTACCGGGACATCCGCACAGATACGCAGTATTTT; CDR3 protein: CASSYRDIRTDTQYF
clone size: many; V gene: TRBV14; J gene: TRBJ1-2; D gene: -; CDR3 DNA: TGTGCCAGCAAGGTAACAGGGAACTATGGCTACACCTTC; CDR3 protein: CASKVTGNYGYTF
clone size: few; V gene: TRBV7-2; J gene: TRBJ2-7; D gene: TRBD1; CDR3 DNA: TGTGCCAGCAGCCCGCCAAACGGACAGGGGAACTACTTC; CDR3 protein: CASSPPNGQGNYF
clone size: few; V gene: TRBV24-1; J gene: TRBJ1-2; D gene: -; CDR3 DNA: TGTGCCACCACCAAGATCTATGGCTACACCTTC; CDR3 protein: CATTKIYGYTF
clone size: few; V gene: TRBV5-1; J gene: TRBJ1-1; D gene: TRBD1; CDR3 DNA: TGCGCCAGCAGCACCGGGACAGGGCCCCGGAACACTGAAGCTTTCTTT; CDR3 protein: CASSTGTGPRNTEAFF
clone size: few; V gene: TRBV10-3; J gene: TRBJ2-5; D gene: TRBD1; CDR3 DNA: TGTGCCATCAGTGAGGGGGACAGGGGAGGTTCCCCCCAAGAGACCCAGTACTTC; CDR3 protein: CAISEGDRGGSPQETQYF
clone size: -; V gene: TRBV2; J gene: TRBJ2-1; D gene: TRBD2; CDR3 DNA: TGTGCCAGCGGTCTAGCGGAGAGCAACAATGAGCAGTTCTTC; CDR3 protein: CASGLAESNNEQFF
clone size: many; V gene: TRBV12-3/TRBV12-4; J gene: TRBJ1-1; D gene: TRBD1; CDR3 DNA: TGTGCCAGCACCATTGGACAGGTGAACACTGAAGCTTTCTTT; CDR3 protein: CASTIGQVNTEAFF
clone size: -; V gene: TRBV5-1; J gene: TRBJ2-1; D gene: -; CDR3 DNA: TGCGCCAGTCGAAACCCGGACCTCAGATACAATGAGCAGTTCTTC; CDR3 protein: CASRNPDLRYNEQFF
clone size: few; V gene: TRBV9; J gene: TRBJ1-5; D gene: TRBD1; CDR3 DNA: TGTGCCAGCAGCGTAGGAGGGGGCTCTCAGCCCCAGCATTTT; CDR3 protein: CASSVGGGSQPQHF
clone size: few; V gene: TRBV27; J gene: TRBJ2-2; D gene: -; CDR3 DNA: TGTGCCAGCAGTTTGCCCGGTGGGGCCGGGGAGCTGTTTTTT; CDR3 protein: CASSLPGGAGELFF
clone size: -; V gene: TRBV29-1; J gene: TRBJ2-7; D gene: -; CDR3 DNA: TGCAGCGTTGAAGATTTTGGCAGGGGCCTCCACTTC; CDR3 protein: CSVEDFGRGLHF
clone size: -; V gene: TRBV2; J gene: TRBJ1-5; D gene: TRBD1; CDR3 DNA: TGTGCCAGCAGCCCATCCGGGACAGTAGATCAGCCCCAGCATTTT; CDR3 protein: CASSPSGTVDQPQHF
clone size: -; V gene: TRBV18; J gene: TRBJ1-1; D gene: -; CDR3 DNA: TGTGCCAGCTCACCGAGCGGAATCACTGAAGCTTTCTTT; CDR3 protein: CASSPSGITEAFF
clone size: few; V gene: TRBV27; J gene: TRBJ2-5; D gene: -; CDR3 DNA: TGTGCCAGCAGCCTTATTGGGCAGTATGAAGAGACCCAGTACTTC; CDR3 protein: CASSLIGQYEETQYF
clone size: -; V gene: TRBV20-1; J gene: TRBJ2-2; D gene: -; CDR3 DNA: TGCAGTGCTAGAGATGAGGGGAGGCCTAGCTACACCGGGGAGCTGTTTTTT; CDR3 protein: CSARDEGRPSYTGELFF
clone size: few; V gene: TRBV5-1; J gene: TRBJ2-1; D gene: -; CDR3 DNA: TGCGCCAGCAGCTTCGGGGAGAAGCAGTTCTTC; CDR3 protein: CASSFGEKQFF
clone size: few; V gene: TRBV20-1; J gene: TRBJ2-7; D gene: -; CDR3 DNA: TGCAGTGCTGGCTCCTCCGGGACCCTCAGGAACGAGCAGTACTTC; CDR3 protein: CSAGSSGTLRNEQYF
clone size: few; V gene: TRBV6-1; J gene: TRBJ2-3; D gene: -; CDR3 DNA: TGTGCCAGCGGCCGGCCGGTCTCAGCAGATACGCAGTATTTT; CDR3 protein: CASGRPVSADTQYF
clone size: -; V gene: TRBV20-1; J gene: TRBJ2-6; D gene: TRBD2; CDR3 DNA: TGCAGTGCTAGGGGACTAGCGGGAGGAGGGAGGGCCAACGTCCTGACTTTC; CDR3 protein: CSARGLAGGGRANVLTF
clone size: few; V gene: TRBV12-3/TRBV12-4; J gene: TRBJ2-3; D gene: -; CDR3 DNA: TGTGCCAGCAGTTTGTCTGGAGCGATCAACACAGATACGCAGTATTTT; CDR3 protein: CASSLSGAINTDTQYF
clone size: few; V gene: TRBV7-6; J gene: TRBJ2-1; D gene: -; CDR3 DNA: TGTGCCAGCAGCTTATCCCCCGGCGAATTCAATGAGCAGTTCTTC; CDR3 protein: CASSLSPGEFNEQFF
clone size: -; V gene: TRBV6-5; J gene: TRBJ2-3; D gene: -; CDR3 DNA: TGTGCCAGCAGAAGGGCAGATACGCAGTATTTT; CDR3 protein: CASRRADTQYF
clone size: few; V gene: TRBV9; J gene: TRBJ2-5; D gene: -; CDR3 DNA: TGTGCCAGCAGCGTAGCTCCGGACTGGGAGACCCAGTACTTC; CDR3 protein: CASSVAPDWETQYF
clone size: few; V gene: TRBV7-9; J gene: TRBJ2-1; D gene: TRBD2; CDR3 DNA: TGTGCCAGCAGCTACGGGACTAGCGGAAATGAGCAGTTCTTC; CDR3 protein: CASSYGTSGNEQFF
clone size: many; V gene: TRBV20-1; J gene: TRBJ2-1; D gene: TRBD2; CDR3 DNA: TGCAGTGCTAGAGATTGGCAGCGGGACTCCTACAATGAGCAGTTCTTC; CDR3 protein: CSARDWQRDSYNEQFF
clone size: few; V gene: TRBV2; J gene: TRBJ2-7; D gene: -; CDR3 DNA: TGTGCCAGCACCGACCCATACGAGCAGTACTTC; CDR3 protein: CASTDPYEQYF
clone size: -; V gene: TRBV7-2; J gene: TRBJ1-2; D gene: TRBD1; CDR3 DNA: TGTGCCAGCAGCCAGATACAGGGGGCGAGCTATGGCTACACCTTC; CDR3 protein: CASSQIQGASYGYTF
clone size: few; V gene: TRBV7-9; J gene: TRBJ1-2; D gene: -; CDR3 DNA: TGTGCCAGCAGCCTAGAGGCCCTCATCTTGTCGGGCTACACCTTC; CDR3 protein: CASSLEALILSGYTF
clone size: few; V gene: TRBV2; J gene: TRBJ2-1; D gene: -; CDR3 DNA: TGTGCCAGCAACCCACTCCGAGACCCGCCAAACAATGAGCAGTTCTTC; CDR3 protein: CASNPLRDPPNNEQFF
clone size: -; V gene: TRBV9; J gene: TRBJ1-4; D gene: -; CDR3 DNA: TGTGCCAGCAGCGTAGGCAGGAACCCGAATGAAAAACTGTTTTTT; CDR3 protein: CASSVGRNPNEKLFF
clone size: -; V gene: TRBV6-5; J gene: TRBJ2-5; D gene: -; CDR3 DNA: TGTGCCAGCAGTTATCTGGCAGGGAGAGAGACCCAGTACTTC; CDR3 protein: CASSYLAGRETQYF
clone size: -; V gene: TRBV7-2; J gene: TRBJ2-3; D gene: -; CDR3 DNA: TGTGCCAGCAGACGAGCCGGGACAGATACGCAGTATTTT; CDR3 protein: CASRRAGTDTQYF
clone size: few; V gene: TRBV20-1; J gene: TRBJ2-5; D gene: -; CDR3 DNA: TGCAGTGAAGGGACTCCCCAAGAGACCCAGTACTTC; CDR3 protein: CSEGTPQETQYF
clone size: few; V gene: TRBV15; J gene: TRBJ2-5; D gene: -; CDR3 DNA: TGTGCCACCAGCAGACCTGGGAGAGAGACCCAGTACTTC; CDR3 protein: CATSRPGRETQYF